This record covers a single T cell receptor beta chain. The junction differs from germline at one of its ends, possibly a read error. The CDR3 is 13 residues long. Germline CDR1 SQVTM, CDR2 ANQGSEA. The data belong to a study of tumor T cells in aggressive B-cell lymphoma. Sequencing used immunoSEQ multiplex PCR; TCRdb keeps in-frame clones, though not all of them. The table includes around 4,500 clones, 85% to 90% detected once. This receptor was identified in an adult with diffuse large B cell lymphoma. The chain recombines TRBV29-1 with TRBJ1-1, with D unclear. Sample: tumor tissue. The CDR3 nucleotides are TGCAGCGTTTCAATCGTTGTGAACACTAAAGCTTTCTTT. This gives the protein CSVSIVVNTKAFF. Full variable domain (outside the CDR3, taken from reference TRBV29-1 and TRBJ1-1): SAVISQKPSRDICQRGTSLTIQCQVDSQVTMMFWYRQQPGQSLTLIATANQGSEATYESGFVIDKFPISRPNLTFSTLTVSNMSPEDSSIYLCSVSIVVNTKAFFGQGTRLTVV.